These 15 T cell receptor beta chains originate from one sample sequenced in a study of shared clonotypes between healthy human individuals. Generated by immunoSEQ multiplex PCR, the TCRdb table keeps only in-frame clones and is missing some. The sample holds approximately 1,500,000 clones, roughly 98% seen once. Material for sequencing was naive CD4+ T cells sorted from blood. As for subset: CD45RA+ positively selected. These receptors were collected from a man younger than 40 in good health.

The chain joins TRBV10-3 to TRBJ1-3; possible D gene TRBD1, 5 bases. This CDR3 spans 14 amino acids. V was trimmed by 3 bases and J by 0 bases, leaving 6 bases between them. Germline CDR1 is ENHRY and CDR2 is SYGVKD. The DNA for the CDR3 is TGTGCCATCAGTGACCAGGGCTCTGGAAACACCATATATTTT. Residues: CAISDQGSGNTIYF.

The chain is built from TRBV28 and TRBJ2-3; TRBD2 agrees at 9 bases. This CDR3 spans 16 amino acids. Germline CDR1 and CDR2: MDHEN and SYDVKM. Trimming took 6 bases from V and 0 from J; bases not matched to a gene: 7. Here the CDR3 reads CASSRGLATSTDTQYF. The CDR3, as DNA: TGTGCCAGCAGCAGAGGACTAGCGACTAGCACAGATACGCAGTATTTT.

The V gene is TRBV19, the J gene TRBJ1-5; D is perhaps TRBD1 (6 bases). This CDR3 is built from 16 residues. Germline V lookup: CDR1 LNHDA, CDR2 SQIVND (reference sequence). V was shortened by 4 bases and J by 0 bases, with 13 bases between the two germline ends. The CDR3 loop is CASSTRTVYSNQPQHF. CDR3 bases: TGTGCCAGTAGTACCCGGACAGTCTATAGCAATCAGCCCCAGCATTTT.

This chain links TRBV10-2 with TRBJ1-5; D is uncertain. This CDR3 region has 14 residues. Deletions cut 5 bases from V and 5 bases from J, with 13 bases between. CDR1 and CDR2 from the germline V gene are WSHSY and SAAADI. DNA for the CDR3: TGCGCCAGCAGTCTATCCGGGAAGGATCAGCCCCAGCATTTT. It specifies CASSLSGKDQPQHF.

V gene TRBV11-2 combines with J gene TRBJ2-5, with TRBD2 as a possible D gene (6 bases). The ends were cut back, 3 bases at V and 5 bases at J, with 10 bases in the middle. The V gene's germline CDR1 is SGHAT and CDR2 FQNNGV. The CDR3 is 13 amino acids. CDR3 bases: TGTGCCAGCAGCTTGGAGGGCGGGGAGACCCAGTACTTC. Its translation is CASSLEGGETQYF.

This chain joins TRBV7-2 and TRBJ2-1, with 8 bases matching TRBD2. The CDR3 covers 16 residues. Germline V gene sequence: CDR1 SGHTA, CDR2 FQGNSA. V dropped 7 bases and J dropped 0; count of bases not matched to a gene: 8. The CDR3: CASTKLAGSSYNEQFF. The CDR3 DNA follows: TGTGCCAGCACGAAATTAGCGGGGAGCTCCTACAATGAGCAGTTCTTC.

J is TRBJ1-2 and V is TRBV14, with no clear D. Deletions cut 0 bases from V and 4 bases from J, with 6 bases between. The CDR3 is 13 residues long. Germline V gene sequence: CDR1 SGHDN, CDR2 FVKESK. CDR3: CASSQDTFYGYTF. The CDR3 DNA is TGTGCCAGCAGCCAAGATACCTTCTATGGCTACACCTTC. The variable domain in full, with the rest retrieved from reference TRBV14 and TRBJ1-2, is EAGVTQFPSHSVIEKGQTVTLRCDPISGHDNLYWYRRVMGKEIKFLLHFVKESKQDESGMPNNRFLAERTGGTYSTLKVQPAELEDSGVYFCASSQDTFYGYTFGSGTRLTVV.

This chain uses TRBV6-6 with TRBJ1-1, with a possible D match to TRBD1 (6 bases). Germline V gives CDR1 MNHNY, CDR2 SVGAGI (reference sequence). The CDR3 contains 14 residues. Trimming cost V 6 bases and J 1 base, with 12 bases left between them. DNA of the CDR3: TGTGCCAGCAGGATTCCGGGACAGAACACTGAAGCTTTCTTT. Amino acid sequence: CASRIPGQNTEAFF.

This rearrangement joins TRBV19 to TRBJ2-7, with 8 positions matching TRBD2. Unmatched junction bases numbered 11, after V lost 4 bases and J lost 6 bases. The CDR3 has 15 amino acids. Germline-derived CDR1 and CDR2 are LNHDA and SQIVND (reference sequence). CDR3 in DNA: TGTGCCAGTAGTACTCTGACTAGCGCCAGTAGCGAGCAGTACTTC. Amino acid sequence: CASSTLTSASSEQYF.

The CDR3 spells CASSSPGGSAYYNEQYF. Here the CDR3 DNA reads TGTGCCAGCAGTTCCCCGGGAGGGTCCGCCTACTATAACGAGCAGTACTTC. The chain links TRBV27 to TRBJ2-7; 8 nucleotides align to TRBD2. With V trimmed by 4 bases and J by 5 bases, 16 bases remained unmatched. The CDR3 is made up of 17 amino acids. The germline V gene encodes CDR1 MNHEY and CDR2 SMNVEV (reference sequence).

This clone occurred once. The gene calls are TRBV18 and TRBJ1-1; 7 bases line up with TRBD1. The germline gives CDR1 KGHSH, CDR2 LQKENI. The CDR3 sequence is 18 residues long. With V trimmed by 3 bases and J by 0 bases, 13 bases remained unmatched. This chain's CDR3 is CASSPPQGRGPMNTEAFF. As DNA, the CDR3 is TGTGCCAGCTCACCCCCACAGGGGAGGGGCCCGATGAACACTGAAGCTTTCTTT.

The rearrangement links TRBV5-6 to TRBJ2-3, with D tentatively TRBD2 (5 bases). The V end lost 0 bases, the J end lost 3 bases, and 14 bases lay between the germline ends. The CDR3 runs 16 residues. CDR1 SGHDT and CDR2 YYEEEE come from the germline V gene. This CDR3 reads CASSLGSTSLTDTQYF. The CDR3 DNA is TGTGCCAGCAGCTTGGGATCCACTAGTCTGACAGATACGCAGTATTTT. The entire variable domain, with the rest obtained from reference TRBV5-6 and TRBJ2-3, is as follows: DAGVTQSPTHLIKTRGQQVTLRCSPKSGHDTVSWYQQALGQGPQFIFQYYEEEERQRGNFPDRFSGHQFPNYSSELNVNALLLGDSALYLCASSLGSTSLTDTQYFGPGTRLTVL.

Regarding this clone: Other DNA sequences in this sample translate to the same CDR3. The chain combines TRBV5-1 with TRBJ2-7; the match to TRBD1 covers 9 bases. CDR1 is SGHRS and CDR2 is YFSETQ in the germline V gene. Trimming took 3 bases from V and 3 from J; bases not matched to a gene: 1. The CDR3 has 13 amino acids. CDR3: CASSSTGGYEQYF. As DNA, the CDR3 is TGCGCCAGCAGCTCGACAGGGGGCTACGAGCAGTACTTC.

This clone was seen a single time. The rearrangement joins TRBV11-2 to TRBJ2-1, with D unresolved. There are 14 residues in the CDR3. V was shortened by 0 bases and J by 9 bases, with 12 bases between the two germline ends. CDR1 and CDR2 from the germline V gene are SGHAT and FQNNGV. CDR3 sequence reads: CASSLDWLPSEQFF. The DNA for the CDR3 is TGTGCCAGCAGCTTAGATTGGCTCCCGAGTGAGCAGTTCTTC.

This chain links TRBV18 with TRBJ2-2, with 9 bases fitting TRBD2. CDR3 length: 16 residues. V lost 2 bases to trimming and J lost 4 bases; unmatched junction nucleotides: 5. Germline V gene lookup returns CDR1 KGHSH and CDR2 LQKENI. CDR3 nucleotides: TGTGCCAGCTCACCAATAGCGGGAGTTCGCACCGGGGAGCTGTTTTTT. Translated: CASSPIAGVRTGELFF.